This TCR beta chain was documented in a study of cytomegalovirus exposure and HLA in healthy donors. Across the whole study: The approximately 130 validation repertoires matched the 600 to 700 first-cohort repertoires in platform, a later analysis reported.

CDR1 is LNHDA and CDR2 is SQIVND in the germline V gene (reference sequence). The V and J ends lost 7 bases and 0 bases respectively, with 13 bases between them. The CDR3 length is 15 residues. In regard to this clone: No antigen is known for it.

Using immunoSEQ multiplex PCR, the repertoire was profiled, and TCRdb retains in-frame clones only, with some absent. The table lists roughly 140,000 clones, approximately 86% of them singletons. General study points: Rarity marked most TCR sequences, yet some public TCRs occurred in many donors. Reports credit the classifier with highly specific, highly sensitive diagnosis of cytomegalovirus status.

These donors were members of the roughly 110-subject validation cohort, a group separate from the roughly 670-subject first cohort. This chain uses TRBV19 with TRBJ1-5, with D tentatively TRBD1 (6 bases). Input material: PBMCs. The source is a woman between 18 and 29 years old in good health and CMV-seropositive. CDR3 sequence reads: CASTLRGSSNQPQHF. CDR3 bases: TGTGCCAGTACCCTGAGGGGGTCTAGCAATCAGCCCCAGCATTTT.